A single sample gave rise to the 16 T cell receptor beta chains below, sequenced in a study of post-analysis software for immune sequencing data. Whole-study findings and limits: In patients, TRBV5-6, TRBV5-1 and TRBV20-1 belonged to roughly 5 TRBV segments found more frequently than in controls.

For these TCRs, the target antigens are not known. The TCR beta cDNA libraries carried unique molecular identifiers. TCRdb reanalysed the PCR reads using MiXCR and keeps one entry per CDR3 protein. This sample has approximately 730,000 distinct CDR3 sequences, with 25% to 30% found just once. Input material: blood. The receptors were gathered from a girl aged 10-17 years with multiple sclerosis.

CDR3 protein: CASRSGTSSGVEQFF. In DNA form, the CDR3 reads TGTGCCAGCAGATCCGGGACTAGTTCTGGGGTTGAGCAGTTCTTC. The V gene is TRBV12-3 or TRBV12-4, the J gene TRBJ2-1; 8 nucleotides line up with TRBD2. Trimming at V came to 6 bases and at J to 9 bases, leaving 13 bases not matched to a gene. This CDR3 spans 15 amino acids.

The V call is TRBV5-6, the J call TRBJ2-5, with D possibly being TRBD2 (6 bases). There are 14 residues in the CDR3. Germline CDR1 and CDR2: SGHDT and YYEEEE. V was clipped by 4 bases and J by 11 bases, with 21 bases between them. The CDR3 here is CASSRGGGKPEQYF. CDR3 sequence (DNA): TGTGCCAGCAGCCGGGGCGGCGGGAAGCCAGAGCAGTACTTC.

The rearrangement joins TRBV12-3 or TRBV12-4 to TRBJ2-5; D gene uncertain. The ends were cut back, 3 bases at V and 5 bases at J, with 13 bases in the middle. The CDR3 extends over 14 amino acids. CDR3 in amino acids: CASSFSLTRETQYF. Here the CDR3 DNA reads TGTGCCAGCAGTTTCTCACTGACCCGGGAGACCCAGTACTTC.

This clonotype has more than one count but fewer than ten. This chain connects TRBV12-3 or TRBV12-4 to TRBJ1-1; maybe TRBD1 (5 bases). The CDR3 has 12 amino acids. Trimming took 3 bases from V and 7 from J, leaving 9 bases between them. The DNA of the CDR3 is TGTGCCAGCAGTTTTGGGACTCTTGAAGCTTTCTTT. This translates into CASSFGTLEAFF.

This clonotype appeared a few times. The chain links TRBV7-9 to TRBJ1-5, with 7 bases lining up with TRBD1. Germline V gene sequence: CDR1 SEHNR, CDR2 FQNEAQ (reference sequence). Trimming at V came to 5 bases and at J to 10 bases, leaving 8 bases not matched to a gene. CDR3 length: 13 amino acids. The CDR3 region is CASSPVEGGPQHF. DNA of the CDR3: TGTGCCAGCAGCCCAGTGGAAGGGGGCCCCCAGCATTTT.

The chain is built from TRBV20-1 and TRBJ2-1; D call uncertain. The CDR3 extends over 15 amino acids. CDR1 is DFQATT and CDR2 is SNEGSKA in the germline V gene (reference sequence). V gave up 0 bases and J gave up 9 bases, with 18 bases separating them. In nucleotides, the CDR3 is TGCAGTGCTAGAGAAAGTAGAGATAGGTGTCGTGAGCAGTTCTTC. Residues: CSARESRDRCREQFF.

This clonotype showed up just a few times. The J gene is TRBJ1-1, the V gene TRBV7-9; no reliable D call. Trimming removed 5 bases at V and 6 bases at J, with 10 bases between. CDR3 length: 12 residues. The germline V gene encodes CDR1 SEHNR and CDR2 FQNEAQ (reference sequence). CDR3 sequence (DNA): TGTGCCAGCAGCGACATGAGAGCTGAAGCTTTCTTT. Its translation: CASSDMRAEAFF.

The chain is built from TRBV20-1 and TRBJ2-6, with D perhaps TRBD1 or TRBD2 (5 bases each). Germline V gene lookup returns CDR1 DFQATT and CDR2 SNEGSKA (reference sequence). The V and J ends lost 1 base and 1 base respectively, with 8 bases between them. The CDR3 covers 15 residues. CDR3 nucleotides: TGCAGTGCTAGAGCTGAGGGGTCTGGGGCCAACGTCCTGACTTTC. Translation gives CSARAEGSGANVLTF.

This clonotype was observed a few times. The chain links TRBV20-1 to TRBJ1-1, with D hard to call. Germline-derived CDR1 and CDR2 are DFQATT and SNEGSKA (reference sequence). The CDR3 totals 13 residues. The germline V and J ends were trimmed by 1 base and 5 bases, with 11 bases remaining between them. CDR3 in amino acids: CSARVGRETEAFF. Here the CDR3 DNA reads TGCAGTGCTAGAGTAGGTAGGGAAACTGAAGCTTTCTTT.

To note about this clonotype: Germline and junction disagree at one end, which may indicate a read error. The rearrangement uses TRBV28 and TRBJ2-7; D may correspond to TRBD1 or TRBD2 (6 bases each). The J call may be faulty, since TRBJ2-5 better matches the DNA end. Germline V lookup: CDR1 MDHEN, CDR2 SYDVKM. The length of the CDR3 is 15 residues. CDR3 amino acids: CASGFFGGLRETQYF. DNA for the CDR3: TGTGCCAGCGGTTTCTTTGGGGGGCTACGGGAGACCCAGTACTTC.

CDR3 amino acids: CASSQDHSNIQYF. In nucleotides, the CDR3 is TGTGCCAGCAGCCAAGATCACTCAAACATTCAGTACTTC. This chain links TRBV3-1 with TRBJ2-4; D remains unclear. The germline CDR1 and CDR2 sequences are LGHDT and YNNKEL (reference sequence). The germline V and J ends were trimmed by 0 bases and 6 bases, with 6 bases remaining between them. The CDR3 has 13 residues.

CDR3 residues: CASRRLAGDTGELFF. In DNA, the CDR3 is TGCGCCAGCCGGAGACTAGCGGGGGACACCGGGGAGCTGTTTTTT. The chain joins TRBV5-1 to TRBJ2-2, with 12 nucleotides matching TRBD2. The germline V gene encodes CDR1 SGHRS and CDR2 YFSETQ. V shed 7 bases, J shed 3 bases, and the junction held 4 bases outside the gene matches. The CDR3 covers 15 residues.

This clonotype occurred a few times. CDR3: CASSLRGTGANVLTF. The CDR3 DNA sequence: TGTGCCAGCAGCTTGAGGGGGACCGGGGCCAACGTCCTGACTTTC. V usage is TRBV5-6 and J usage is TRBJ2-6; maybe TRBD1 (6 bases). Germline V gene data show CDR1 as SGHDT and CDR2 as YYEEEE. Trimming cost V 1 base and J 4 bases, with 9 bases left between them. The CDR3 is 15 amino acids.

This clonotype was detected once. This may arise from a read error, as a much more abundant clone is one base away. This rearrangement joins TRBV12-3 or TRBV12-4 to TRBJ2-6; 8 bases agree with TRBD1. This CDR3 has 16 residues. CDR3 sequence: CASSSMTGAGANVMTF. Written as DNA, the CDR3 is TGTGCCAGCAGTTCAATGACAGGGGCTGGGGCCAACGTCATGACTTTC.

This clonotype showed up just a few times. The chain combines TRBV9 with TRBJ1-6, with 10 positions matching TRBD1. The germline V gene encodes CDR1 SGDLS and CDR2 YYNGEE. J lost 11 bases, V lost 4 bases, and 6 bases had no gene match. The CDR3 is made up of 14 amino acids. In nucleotides, the CDR3 is TGTGCCAGCAGCCTAGACAGGGGGCTCGCACCCCTCCACTTT. Protein sequence: CASSLDRGLAPLHF.

The genes are TRBV3-1 and TRBJ2-5, with D unresolved. The J call may be in error: the DNA end matches TRBJ2-7 better. Germline-derived CDR1 and CDR2 are LGHDT and YNNKEL (reference sequence). The CDR3 runs 15 residues. CDR3 nucleotides: TGTGCCAGCAGCCCCTCTCAACAGATGAAATACGAGCAGTACTTC. This codes for CASSPSQQMKYEQYF.